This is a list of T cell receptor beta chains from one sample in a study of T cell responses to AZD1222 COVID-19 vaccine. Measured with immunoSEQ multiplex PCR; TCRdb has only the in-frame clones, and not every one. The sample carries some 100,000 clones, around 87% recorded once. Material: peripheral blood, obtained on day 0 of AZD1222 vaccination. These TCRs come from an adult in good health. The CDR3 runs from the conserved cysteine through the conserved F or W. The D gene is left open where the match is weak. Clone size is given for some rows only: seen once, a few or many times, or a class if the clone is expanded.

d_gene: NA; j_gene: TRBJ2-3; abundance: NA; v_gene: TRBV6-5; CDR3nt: TGTGCCAGCAGTTACTCCAGGGCTCGGGATACGCAGTATTTT; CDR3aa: CASSYSRARDTQYF
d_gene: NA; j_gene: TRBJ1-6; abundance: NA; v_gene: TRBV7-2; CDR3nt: TGTGCCAGCAGCTTATCGGGAGATAATTCACCCCTCCACTTT; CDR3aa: CASSLSGDNSPLHF
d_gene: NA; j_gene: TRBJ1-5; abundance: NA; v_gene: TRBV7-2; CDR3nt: TGTGCCAGCAGCTGGGGCAGGGGAGGTAATCAGCCCCAGCATTTT; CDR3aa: CASSWGRGGNQPQHF
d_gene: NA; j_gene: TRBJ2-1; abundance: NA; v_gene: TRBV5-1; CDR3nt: TGCGCCTCCTCTCGGGGGATGTCGATCGATGAGCAGTTCTTC; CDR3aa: CASSRGMSIDEQFF
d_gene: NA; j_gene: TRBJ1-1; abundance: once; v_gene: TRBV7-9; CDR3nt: TGTGCCAGCAGCTCCAGGGAGGGGCTGAACACTGAAGCTTTCTTT; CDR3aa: CASSSREGLNTEAFF
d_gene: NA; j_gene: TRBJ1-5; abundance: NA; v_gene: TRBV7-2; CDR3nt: TGTGCCAGCAGCTTCGACGGCCCGGGTCTCAATCAGCCCCAGCATTTT; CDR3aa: CASSFDGPGLNQPQHF
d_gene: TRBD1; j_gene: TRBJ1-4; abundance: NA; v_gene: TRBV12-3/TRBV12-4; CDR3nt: TGTGCCAGCACCTGGGGCAGGGGGCTGGAACTGTTTTTT; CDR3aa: CASTWGRGLELFF
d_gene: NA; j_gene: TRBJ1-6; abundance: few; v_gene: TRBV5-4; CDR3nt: TGTGCCAGCAGCACGCAAAGGGGAAGTAATTCACCCCTCCACTTT; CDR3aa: CASSTQRGSNSPLHF
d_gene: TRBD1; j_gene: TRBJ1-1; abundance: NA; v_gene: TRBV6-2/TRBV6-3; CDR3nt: TGTGCCAGCAGTAGAGACAGGGGTAACACTGAAGCTTTCTTT; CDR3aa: CASSRDRGNTEAFF
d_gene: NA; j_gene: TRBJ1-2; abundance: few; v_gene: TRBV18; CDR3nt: TGTGCCAGCTCACCCGAAGAGCATGGCTACACCTTC; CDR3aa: CASSPEEHGYTF
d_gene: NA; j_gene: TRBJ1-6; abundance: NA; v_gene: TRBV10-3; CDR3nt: TGTGCCATCGGGAGCTCCTATAATTCACCCCTCCACTTT; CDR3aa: CAIGSSYNSPLHF
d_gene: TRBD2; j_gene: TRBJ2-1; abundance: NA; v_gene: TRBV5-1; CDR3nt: TGCGCCAGCAGCTTGGGCGGGGGGGCCGCCTACAATGAGCAGTTCTTC; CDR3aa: CASSLGGGAAYNEQFF
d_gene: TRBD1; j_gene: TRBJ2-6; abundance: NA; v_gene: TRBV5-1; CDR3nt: TGCGCCAGCAGCTTGGGACAGGGGCCAGGGGCCAACGTCCTGACTTTC; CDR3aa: CASSLGQGPGANVLTF
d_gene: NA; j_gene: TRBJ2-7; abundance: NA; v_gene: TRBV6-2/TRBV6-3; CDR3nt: TGTGCCAGCAGTTACTGGGCTTCCTCCTACGAGCAGTACTTC; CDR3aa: CASSYWASSYEQYF
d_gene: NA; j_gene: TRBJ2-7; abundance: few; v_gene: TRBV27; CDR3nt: TGTGCCAGCAGTTTAAGTCCCCGAATAACGAGCGAGCAGTACTTC; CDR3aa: CASSLSPRITSEQYF
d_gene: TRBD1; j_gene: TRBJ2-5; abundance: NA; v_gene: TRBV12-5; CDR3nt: TGTGCTAGTGCCTCCCGGGACAGGGAAGAGACCCAGTACTTC; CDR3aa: CASASRDREETQYF
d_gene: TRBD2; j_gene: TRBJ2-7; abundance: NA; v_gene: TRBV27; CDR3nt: TGTGTTTCTTATCCACGGGGGGGGGACTACGAGCAGTACTTC; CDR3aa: CVSYPRGGDYEQYF
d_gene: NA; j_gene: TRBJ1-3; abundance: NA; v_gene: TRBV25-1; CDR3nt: TGTGCCAGCAGTGGGTTAGGGACGGCTGGAAACACCATATATTTT; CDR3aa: CASSGLGTAGNTIYF
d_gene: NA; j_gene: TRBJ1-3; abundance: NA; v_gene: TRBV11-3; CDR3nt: TGTGCCAGCAGCATATACTCTGGAAACACCATATATTTT; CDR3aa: CASSIYSGNTIYF
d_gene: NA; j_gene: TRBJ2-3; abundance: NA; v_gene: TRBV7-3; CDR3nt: TGTGCCAGCAGCTTCGACTACGCCGATACGCAGTATTTT; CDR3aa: CASSFDYADTQYF
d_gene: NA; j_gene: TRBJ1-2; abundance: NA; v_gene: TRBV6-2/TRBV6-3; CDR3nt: TGTGCCAGCAGTTATCTGCTGGCTAACTATGGCTACACCTTC; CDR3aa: CASSYLLANYGYTF
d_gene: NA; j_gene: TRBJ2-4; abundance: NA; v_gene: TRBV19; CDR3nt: TGTGCCAGTAGTATACCCCAGGGGGGTGCGGGCAAAAACATTCAGTACTTC; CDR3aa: CASSIPQGGAGKNIQYF
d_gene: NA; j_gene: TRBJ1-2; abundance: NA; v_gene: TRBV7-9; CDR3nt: TGTGCCAGCAGCCCAGATGTCTCGACATATGGCTACACCTTC; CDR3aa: CASSPDVSTYGYTF
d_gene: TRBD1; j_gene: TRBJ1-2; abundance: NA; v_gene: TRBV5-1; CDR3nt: TGCGCCAGCAGCAGGAGACAGGGACTCTATGGCTACACCTTC; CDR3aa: CASSRRQGLYGYTF
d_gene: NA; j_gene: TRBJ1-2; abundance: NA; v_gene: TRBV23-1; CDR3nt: TGCGCCAGCAGTCCTGTGACGCACTTCGGGGAATCTAACTATGGCTACACCTTC; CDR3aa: CASSPVTHFGESNYGYTF